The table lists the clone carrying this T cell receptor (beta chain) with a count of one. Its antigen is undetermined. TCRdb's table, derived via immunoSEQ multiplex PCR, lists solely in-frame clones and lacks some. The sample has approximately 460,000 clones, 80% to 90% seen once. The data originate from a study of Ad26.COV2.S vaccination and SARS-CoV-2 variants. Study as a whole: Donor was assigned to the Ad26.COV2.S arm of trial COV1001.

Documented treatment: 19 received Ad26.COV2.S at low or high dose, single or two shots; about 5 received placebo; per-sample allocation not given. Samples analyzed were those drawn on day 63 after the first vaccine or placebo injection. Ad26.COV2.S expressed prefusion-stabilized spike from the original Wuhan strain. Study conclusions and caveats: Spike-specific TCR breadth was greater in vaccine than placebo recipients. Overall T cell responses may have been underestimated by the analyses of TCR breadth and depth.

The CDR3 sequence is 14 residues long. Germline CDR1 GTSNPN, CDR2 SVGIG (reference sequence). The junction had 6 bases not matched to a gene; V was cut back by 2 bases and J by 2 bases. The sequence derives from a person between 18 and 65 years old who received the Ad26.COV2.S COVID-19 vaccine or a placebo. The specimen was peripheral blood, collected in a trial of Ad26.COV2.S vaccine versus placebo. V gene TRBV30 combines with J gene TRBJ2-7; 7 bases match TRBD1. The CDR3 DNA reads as TGTGCCTGGAGTTTTTGGCAGGGGGCCTACGAGCAGTACTTC. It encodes CAWSFWQGAYEQYF.